The sequence of this T cell receptor beta chain was determined in a study of early T cells in non-severe SARS-CoV-2 infection. TCRdb reprocessed the 5' RACE reads with MiXCR, giving one entry per CDR3 protein. The sample contains over 60,000 distinct CDR3 sequences, 10% of which appear only once. The CDR3 contains 14 residues. From germline, CDR1 is ENHRY and CDR2 SYGVKD. The V gene lost 2 bases and the J gene lost 5 bases, with 13 bases spanning the gap. Sequences were derived from whole blood, sampled at baseline. This chain links TRBV10-3 with TRBJ2-7, with D possibly matching TRBD2 (6 bases). The TCR comes from an adult who was a healthcare worker with PCR-confirmed SARS-CoV-2 infection or an uninfected control (not recorded which). The CDR3 spells CAISEAGLTHEQYF. The CDR3 nucleotides read TGTGCCATCAGTGAGGCCGGACTAACCCACGAGCAGTACTTC.